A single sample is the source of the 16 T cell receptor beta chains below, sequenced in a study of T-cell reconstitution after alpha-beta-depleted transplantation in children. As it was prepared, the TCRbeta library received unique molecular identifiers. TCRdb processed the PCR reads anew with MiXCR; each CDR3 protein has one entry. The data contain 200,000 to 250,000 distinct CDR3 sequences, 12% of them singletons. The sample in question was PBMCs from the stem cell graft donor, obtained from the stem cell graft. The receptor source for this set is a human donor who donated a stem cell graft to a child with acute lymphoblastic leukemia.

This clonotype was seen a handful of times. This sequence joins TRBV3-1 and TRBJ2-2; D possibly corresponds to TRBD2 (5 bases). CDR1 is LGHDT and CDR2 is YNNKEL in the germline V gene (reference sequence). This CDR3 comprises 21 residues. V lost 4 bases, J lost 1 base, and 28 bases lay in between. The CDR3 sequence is CASSLRLNLDSKPKNTGELFF. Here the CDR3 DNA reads TGTGCCAGCAGCCTCCGCCTTAACCTGGACTCTAAACCGAAGAACACCGGGGAGCTGTTTTTT.

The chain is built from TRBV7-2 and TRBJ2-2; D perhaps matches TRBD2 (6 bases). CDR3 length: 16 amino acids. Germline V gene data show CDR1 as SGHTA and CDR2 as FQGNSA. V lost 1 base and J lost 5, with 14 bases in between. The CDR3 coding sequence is TGTGCCAGCAGCTTAGTGCGGGGATTCGTAACCGGGGAGCTGTTTTTT. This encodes CASSLVRGFVTGELFF. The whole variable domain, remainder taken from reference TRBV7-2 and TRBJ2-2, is GAGVSQSPSNKVTEKGKDVELRCDPISGHTALYWYRQSLGQGLEFLIYFQGNSAPDKSGLPSDRFSAERTGGSVSTLTIQRTQQEDSAVYLCASSLVRGFVTGELFFGEGSRLTVL.

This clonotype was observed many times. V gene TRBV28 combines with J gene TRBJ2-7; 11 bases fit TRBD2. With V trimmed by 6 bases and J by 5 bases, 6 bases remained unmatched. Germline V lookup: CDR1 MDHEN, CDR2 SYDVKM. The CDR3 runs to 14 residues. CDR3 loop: CASSQLAGEDEQYF. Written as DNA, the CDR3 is TGTGCCAGCAGCCAACTAGCGGGAGAGGACGAGCAGTACTTC.

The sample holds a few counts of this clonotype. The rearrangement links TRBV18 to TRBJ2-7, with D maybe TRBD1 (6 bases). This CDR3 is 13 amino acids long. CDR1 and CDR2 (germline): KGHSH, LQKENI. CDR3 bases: TGTGCAACTCGGGACACCTCCTCCTACGAGCAGTACTTC. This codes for CATRDTSSYEQYF. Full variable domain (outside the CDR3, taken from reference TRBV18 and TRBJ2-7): NAGVMQNPRHLVRRRGQEARLRCSPMKGHSHVYWYRQLPEEGLKFMVYLQKENIIDESGMPKERFSAEFPKEGPSILRIQQVVRGDSAAYFCATRDTSSYEQYFGPGTRLTVT.

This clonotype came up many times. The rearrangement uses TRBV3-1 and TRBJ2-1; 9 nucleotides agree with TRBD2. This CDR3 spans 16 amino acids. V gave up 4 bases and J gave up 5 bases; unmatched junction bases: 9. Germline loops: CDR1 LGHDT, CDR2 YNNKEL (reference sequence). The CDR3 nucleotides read TGTGCCAGCAGCCGTACGACTAGCGGATATAACAATGAGCAGTTCTTC. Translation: CASSRTTSGYNNEQFF.

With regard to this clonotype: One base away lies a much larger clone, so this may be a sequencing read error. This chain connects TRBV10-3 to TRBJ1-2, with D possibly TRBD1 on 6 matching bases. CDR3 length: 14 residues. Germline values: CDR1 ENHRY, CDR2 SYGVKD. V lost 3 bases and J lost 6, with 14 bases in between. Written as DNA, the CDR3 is TGTGCCATCAGTGACGGGGGCCAGACTAATGGCTACACCTTC. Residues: CAISDGGQTNGYTF.

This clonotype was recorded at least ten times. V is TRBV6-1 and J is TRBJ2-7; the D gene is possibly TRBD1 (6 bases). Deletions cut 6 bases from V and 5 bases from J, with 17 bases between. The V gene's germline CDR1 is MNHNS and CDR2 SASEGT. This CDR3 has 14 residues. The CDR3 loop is CASSSYRDANEQYF. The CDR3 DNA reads TGTGCCAGCAGCTCCTACAGGGATGCAAACGAGCAGTACTTC.

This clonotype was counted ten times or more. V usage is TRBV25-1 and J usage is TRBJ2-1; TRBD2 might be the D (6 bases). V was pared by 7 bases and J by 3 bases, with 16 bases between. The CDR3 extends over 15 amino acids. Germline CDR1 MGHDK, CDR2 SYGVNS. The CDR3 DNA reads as TGTGCCAGCACCAAACCGGGACTGATCTACAATGAGCAGTTCTTC. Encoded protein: CASTKPGLIYNEQFF.

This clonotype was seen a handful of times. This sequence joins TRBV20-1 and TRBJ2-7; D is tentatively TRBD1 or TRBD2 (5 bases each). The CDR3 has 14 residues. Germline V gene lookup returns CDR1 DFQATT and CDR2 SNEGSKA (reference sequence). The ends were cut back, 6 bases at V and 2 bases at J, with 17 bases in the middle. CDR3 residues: CSAPSRDVAYEQYF. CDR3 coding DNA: TGCAGTGCGCCGAGCCGGGACGTAGCCTACGAGCAGTACTTC.

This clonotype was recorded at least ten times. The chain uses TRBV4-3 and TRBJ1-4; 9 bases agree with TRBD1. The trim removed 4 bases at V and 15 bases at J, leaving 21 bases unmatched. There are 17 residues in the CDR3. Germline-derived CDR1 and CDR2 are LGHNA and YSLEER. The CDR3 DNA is TGCGCCAGCAGCCGAGATATTATCCGGGACAGGGTCCCTTGGTTGTTTTTT. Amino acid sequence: CASSRDIIRDRVPWLFF.

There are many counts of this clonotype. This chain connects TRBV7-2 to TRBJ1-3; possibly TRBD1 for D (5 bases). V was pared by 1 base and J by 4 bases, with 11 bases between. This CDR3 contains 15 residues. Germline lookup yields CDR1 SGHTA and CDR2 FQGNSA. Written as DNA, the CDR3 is TGTGCCAGCAGCTTAGGAGGGGCAGGAGGAAACACCATATATTTT. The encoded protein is CASSLGGAGGNTIYF.

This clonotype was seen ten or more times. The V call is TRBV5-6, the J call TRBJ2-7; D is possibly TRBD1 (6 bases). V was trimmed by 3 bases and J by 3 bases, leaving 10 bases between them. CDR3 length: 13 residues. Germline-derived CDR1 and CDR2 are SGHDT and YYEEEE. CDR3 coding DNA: TGTGCCAGCAGCTATTACAGGGACTACGAGCAGTACTTC. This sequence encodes CASSYYRDYEQYF.

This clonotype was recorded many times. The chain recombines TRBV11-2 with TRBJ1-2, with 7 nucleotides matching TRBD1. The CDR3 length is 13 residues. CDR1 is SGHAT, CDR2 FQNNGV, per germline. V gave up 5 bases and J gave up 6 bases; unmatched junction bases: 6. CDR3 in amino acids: CASSTRQGNGYTF. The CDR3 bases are TGTGCCAGCAGCACTCGACAGGGCAATGGCTACACCTTC.

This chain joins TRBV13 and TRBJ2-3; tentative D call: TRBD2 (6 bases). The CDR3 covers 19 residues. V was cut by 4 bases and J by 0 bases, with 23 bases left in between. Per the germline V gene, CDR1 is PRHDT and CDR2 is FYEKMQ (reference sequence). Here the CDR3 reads CASSSAPSGPTASTDTQYF. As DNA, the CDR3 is TGTGCCAGCAGCTCCGCACCAAGCGGGCCCACCGCTAGCACAGATACGCAGTATTTT.

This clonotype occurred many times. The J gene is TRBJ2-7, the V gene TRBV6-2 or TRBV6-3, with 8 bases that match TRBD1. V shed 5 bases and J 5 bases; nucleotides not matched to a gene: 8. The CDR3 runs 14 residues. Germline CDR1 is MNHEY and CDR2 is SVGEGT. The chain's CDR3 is CASSVRTGRNEQYF. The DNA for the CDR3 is TGTGCCAGCAGTGTCCGGACAGGGCGCAACGAGCAGTACTTC.

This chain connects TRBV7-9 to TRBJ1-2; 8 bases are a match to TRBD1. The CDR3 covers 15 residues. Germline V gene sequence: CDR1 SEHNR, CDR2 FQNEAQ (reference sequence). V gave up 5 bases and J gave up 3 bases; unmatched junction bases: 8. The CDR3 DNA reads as TGTGCCAGCAGCGATGGACAGGGTTTCGACTATGGCTACACCTTC. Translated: CASSDGQGFDYGYTF.